The rows below give T cell receptor beta chains drawn from one sample of a study of blood T cell repertoires in COVID-19. Clones were sequenced by immunoSEQ multiplex PCR, and TCRdb holds only the in-frame ones, with some missing. The table has 200,000 to 250,000 clones, 85% to 90% seen once. Sequencing was performed on peripheral blood. These receptors came from a man aged 25-40 years with COVID-19, enrolled during active disease. Each CDR3 is given with its conserved first and last residue.

TRBJ2-3,TRBV6-5,CASQQGDADTQYF
TRBJ1-4,TRBV6-2/TRBV6-3,CASSHREEYGEKLFF
TRBJ2-2,TRBV12-3/TRBV12-4,CASSFQAGELFF
TRBJ1-6,TRBV6-1,CASSEGTVPSPLHF
TRBJ2-2,TRBV3-1/TRBV3-2,CASSHIRTGSTGELFF
TRBJ2-1,TRBV28,CASSHATGGNNEQFF
TRBJ1-4,TRBV7-2,CASRRQGDKDEKLFF
TRBJ1-2,TRBV12-3/TRBV12-4,CASSLGQVYGYTF
TRBJ2-1,TRBV7-3,CASSLAGGMINEQFF
TRBJ2-7,TRBV2,CASRVEGATYEQYF